These 23 T cell receptor beta chains were sequenced from one sample in a study of cytomegalovirus exposure and HLA in healthy donors. Only in-frame clones appear in the TCRdb table, and some are missing; sequencing was by immunoSEQ multiplex PCR. The repertoire holds roughly 250,000 clones, around 87% seen once, with roughly 1.2% in the top ten. The sample taken for sequencing was PBMCs. The receptor set was obtained from a woman aged 30 to 39 in good health and CMV-seropositive.

V and J are TRBV29-1 and TRBJ2-2; 8 bases map to TRBD2. Unmatched junction bases numbered 5, after V lost 1 base and J lost 4 bases. Germline values: CDR1 SQVTM, CDR2 ANQGSEA. The CDR3 is 15 amino acids. The CDR3 nucleotides are TGCAGCGTTGAAGTAGGGGCGGGAGGCACCGGGGAGCTGTTTTTT. Its translation is CSVEVGAGGTGELFF.

This clone was picked up a small number of times. V and J are TRBV28 and TRBJ2-7; D is possibly TRBD1 (6 bases). In germline, CDR1 is MDHEN, CDR2 SYDVKM. V lost 7 bases to trimming and J lost 3 bases, with 7 bases between them. The CDR3 contains 11 residues. CDR3 sequence: CASTQGYEQYF. CDR3 nucleotide sequence: TGTGCCAGCACACAGGGCTACGAGCAGTACTTC. Together with reference TRBV28 and TRBJ2-7, the CDR3 gives the full variable domain: DVKVTQSSRYLVKRTGEKVFLECVQDMDHENMFWYRQDPGLGLRLIYFSYDVKMKEKGDIPEGYSVSREKKERFSLILESASTNQTSMYLCASTQGYEQYFGPGTRLTVT.

This chain joins TRBV5-1 and TRBJ2-7; 8 bases align to TRBD1. The CDR3 spans 15 residues. The J segment lost 0 bases and the V segment lost 7 bases, leaving 9 bases of the junction unmatched. Germline V gene lookup returns CDR1 SGHRS and CDR2 YFSETQ. Here the CDR3 DNA reads TGCGCCAGCGGCCTCGGGACAGGCTTCTCCTACGAGCAGTACTTC. It is translated as CASGLGTGFSYEQYF.

V and J are TRBV5-1 and TRBJ2-7; TRBD2 matches 9 bases. Germline assignment: CDR1 SGHRS and CDR2 YFSETQ. The trim removed 6 bases at V and 3 bases at J, leaving 7 bases unmatched. This CDR3 contains 14 residues. The chain's CDR3 is CASTIAGEGYEQYF. The CDR3 nucleotides read TGCGCCAGCACTATAGCGGGAGAAGGCTACGAGCAGTACTTC.

The chain couples TRBV2 to TRBJ2-3, with TRBD2 matching 11 bases. Germline-derived CDR1 and CDR2 are SNHLY and FYNNEI. This CDR3 has 17 amino acids. After removal of 8 bases from V and 4 bases from J, the junction contained 14 bases not matched to a gene. The CDR3: CASYYSGLADGADTQYF. The CDR3 nucleotides read TGTGCCAGCTACTATTCGGGACTAGCGGATGGAGCAGATACGCAGTATTTT.

The V call is TRBV2, the J call TRBJ2-3, with D perhaps matching TRBD2 (5 bases). V was trimmed by 4 bases and J by 1 base, leaving 9 bases between them. The germline V gene has CDR1 SNHLY and CDR2 FYNNEI. This CDR3 spans 14 amino acids. CDR3 region: CASSVSGGTDTQYF. CDR3 in DNA: TGTGCCAGCAGTGTATCCGGGGGCACAGATACGCAGTATTTT.

This chain connects TRBV7-2 to TRBJ2-1, with TRBD2 matching over 10 bases. J gave up 4 bases and V 5 bases, and 5 bases lay outside the gene matches. Germline V gene sequence: CDR1 SGHTA, CDR2 FQGNSA. This CDR3 has 15 residues. The CDR3 nucleotides read TGTGCCAGCAGCCTTGGGACTAGCGCTTACAATGAGCAGTTCTTC. As protein: CASSLGTSAYNEQFF.

This sequence joins TRBV6-1 and TRBJ1-2; 8 bases map to TRBD1. The CDR3 runs 15 residues. The germline V gene encodes CDR1 MNHNS and CDR2 SASEGT. V gave up 6 bases and J gave up 5 bases; unmatched junction bases: 11. CDR3: CASRPVAGGLYGYTF. DNA of the CDR3: TGTGCCAGCAGACCCGTGGCAGGGGGCTTGTATGGCTACACCTTC.

The genes are TRBV19 and TRBJ2-7; TRBD1 matches 11 bases. The trim removed 7 bases at V and 2 bases at J, leaving 4 bases unmatched. CDR1 and CDR2 (germline): LNHDA, SQIVND (reference sequence). The CDR3 has 14 amino acids. The CDR3 sequence: CASTTDRGPYEQYF. As DNA, the CDR3 is TGTGCCAGTACCACGGACAGGGGGCCCTACGAGCAGTACTTC.

CDR3 in amino acids: CASSLRQGATEAFF. The CDR3 nucleotides read TGCGCCAGCAGCTTGAGGCAGGGGGCAACTGAAGCTTTCTTT. The chain joins TRBV5-1 to TRBJ1-1; 8 bases align to TRBD1. V lost 1 base to trimming and J lost 5 bases; unmatched junction nucleotides: 4. The length of the CDR3 is 14 residues. Per germline, CDR1 SGHRS and CDR2 YFSETQ.

Of note for this clone: This same CDR3 is encoded by further DNA sequences in the sample. This chain uses TRBV5-1 with TRBJ2-7, with D possibly matching TRBD2 (5 bases). The length of the CDR3 is 12 residues. V gave up 0 bases and J gave up 6 bases, with 7 bases separating them. Per the germline V gene, CDR1 is SGHRS and CDR2 is YFSETQ. The CDR3 loop reads CASSLEGGEQYF. The CDR3 DNA reads as TGCGCCAGCAGCTTGGAAGGAGGCGAGCAGTACTTC.

The chain is built from TRBV10-3 and TRBJ2-1; 7 bases line up with TRBD2. Germline loops: CDR1 ENHRY, CDR2 SYGVKD. J lost 1 base, V lost 3 bases, and 6 bases had no gene match. The CDR3 is made up of 16 amino acids. This CDR3 is CAISDGGGRSYNEQFF. CDR3 nucleotide sequence: TGTGCCATCAGTGACGGGGGAGGGAGGTCCTACAATGAGCAGTTCTTC.

The genes are TRBV21-1 and TRBJ1-5. TRBV21-1 has pseudogene status. The CDR3 covers 15 residues. The DNA for the CDR3 is TGTGCCAGCAGCAAAGCGTTGGGAGGCAATCAGCCCCAGCATTTT. Its translation: CASSKALGGNQPQHF.

In its sample, this clone was seen once. The V call is TRBV6-4, the J call TRBJ1-1; D perhaps matches TRBD1 (5 bases). This CDR3 is 13 amino acids long. Germline V CDR1 and CDR2: MRHNA, SNTAGT. Trimming stripped 5 bases from V and 1 base from J, with 8 bases between. CDR3 DNA: TGTGCCAGCAGTTACAGGCGGAACACTGAAGCTTTCTTT. This sequence encodes CASSYRRNTEAFF.

V is TRBV6-1 and J is TRBJ2-7; a possible D gene is TRBD2 (5 bases). CDR3 length: 14 amino acids. The V end was cut by 7 bases, the J end by 5 bases, with 18 bases between. Per the germline V gene, CDR1 is MNHNS and CDR2 is SASEGT. The CDR3: CASMRVHRAHEQYF. CDR3 nucleotides: TGTGCCAGCATGAGGGTCCACCGCGCCCACGAGCAGTACTTC.

The rearrangement links TRBV2 to TRBJ1-5; 8 bases are shared with TRBD1. The CDR3 runs 14 residues. V was pared by 7 bases and J by 7 bases, with 9 bases of the junction left unmatched. Germline V gene sequence: CDR1 SNHLY, CDR2 FYNNEI. CDR3 sequence reads: CASNSIQGDQPQHF. Written as DNA, the CDR3 is TGTGCCAGCAATTCCATACAGGGGGACCAGCCCCAGCATTTT.

The V gene is TRBV30, the J gene TRBJ2-7, with D tentatively TRBD2 (5 bases). CDR1 GTSNPN and CDR2 SVGIG come from the germline V gene (reference sequence). The CDR3 has 12 amino acids. V was cut by 2 bases and J by 2 bases, with 7 bases left in between. CDR3 in amino acids: CAWSSGPYEQYF. The CDR3 DNA reads TGTGCCTGGAGTAGCGGACCCTACGAGCAGTACTTC.

On this clone: Other DNA sequences in the sample encode the same CDR3. J is TRBJ2-1 and V is TRBV30; no reliable D call. V was trimmed by 3 bases and J by 3 bases, leaving 6 bases between them. The germline V gene encodes CDR1 GTSNPN and CDR2 SVGIG (reference sequence). CDR3 length: 12 residues. As DNA, the CDR3 is TGTGCCTGGAGCCCTAGCTACAATGAGCAGTTCTTC. Translation: CAWSPSYNEQFF.

This chain connects TRBV28 to TRBJ2-7, with 13 bases matching TRBD2. The CDR3 covers 16 residues. J was trimmed by 7 bases and V by 5 bases; bases with no gene match: 11. Per the germline V gene, CDR1 is MDHEN and CDR2 is SYDVKM. CDR3 DNA sequence: TGTGCCAGCAGTATAACTAGCGGGAGGGCCTTCTGGGAGCAGTACTTC. Its protein is CASSITSGRAFWEQYF.

The V gene is TRBV4-1, the J gene TRBJ1-4; D may be TRBD1 (5 bases). The CDR3 loop spans 15 amino acids. V shed 0 bases and J shed 7 bases, with 12 bases lying between them. The germline CDR1 and CDR2 sequences are MGHRA and YSYEKL. The CDR3, as DNA: TGCGCCAGCAGCCAAGAAAGCAGGGTTTCTGAAAAACTGTTTTTT. It codes for CASSQESRVSEKLFF.

This chain connects TRBV5-1 to TRBJ2-3, with D possibly being TRBD1 (5 bases). The V end was cut by 2 bases, the J end by 6 bases, with 10 bases between. The CDR3 is 13 residues long. Looked up from germline, CDR1 is SGHRS and CDR2 is YFSETQ. The CDR3 here is CASSLQVGDTQYF. The CDR3 DNA reads as TGCGCCAGCAGCTTACAGGTAGGGGATACGCAGTATTTT.

The chain couples TRBV5-6 to TRBJ2-5; TRBD1 aligns across 7 bases. The CDR3 loop spans 15 amino acids. V gave up 3 bases and J gave up 4 bases; unmatched junction bases: 9. Germline values: CDR1 SGHDT, CDR2 YYEEEE. The CDR3 region is CASSSRQGFVETQYF. CDR3 sequence (DNA): TGTGCCAGCAGCTCAAGACAGGGTTTCGTAGAGACCCAGTACTTC.

This clone appeared once. The J gene is TRBJ2-1, the V gene TRBV27; D gene ambiguous. Trimming pared 6 bases from V and 7 bases from J, leaving 10 bases between. This CDR3 comprises 12 residues. Germline CDR1 reads MNHEY; CDR2 reads SMNVEV (reference sequence). The CDR3 loop reads CASRAPYNEQFF. The DNA of the CDR3 is TGTGCCAGCAGGGCACCGTATAATGAGCAGTTCTTC.